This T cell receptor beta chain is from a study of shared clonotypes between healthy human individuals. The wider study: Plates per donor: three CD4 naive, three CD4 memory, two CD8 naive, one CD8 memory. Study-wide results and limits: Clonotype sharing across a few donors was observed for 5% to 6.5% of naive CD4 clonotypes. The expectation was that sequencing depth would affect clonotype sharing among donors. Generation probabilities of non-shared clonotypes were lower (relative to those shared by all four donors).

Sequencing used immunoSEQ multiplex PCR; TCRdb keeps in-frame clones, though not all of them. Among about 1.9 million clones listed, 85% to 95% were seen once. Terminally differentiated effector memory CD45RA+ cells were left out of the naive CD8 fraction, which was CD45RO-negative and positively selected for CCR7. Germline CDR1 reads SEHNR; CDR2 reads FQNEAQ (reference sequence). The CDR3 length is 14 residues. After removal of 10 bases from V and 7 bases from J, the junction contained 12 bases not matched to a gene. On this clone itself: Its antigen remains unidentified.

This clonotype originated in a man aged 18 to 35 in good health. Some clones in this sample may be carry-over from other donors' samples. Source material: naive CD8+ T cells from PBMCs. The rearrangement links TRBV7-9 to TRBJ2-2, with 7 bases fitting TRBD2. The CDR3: CATAVREFNGELFF. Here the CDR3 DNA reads TGTGCCACTGCGGTGCGGGAGTTTAACGGGGAGCTGTTTTTT.